A single sample is the source of the 23 T cell receptor beta chains below, sequenced in a study of blood T cells in healthy people across ages. The authors ran a second PCR of roughly 7 to 11 cycles using a sample-barcoded 5' primer and a J-beta primer mix. TCRdb reanalysed the 5' RACE reads using MiXCR and keeps one entry per CDR3 protein. The table includes 450,000 to 600,000 distinct CDR3 sequences, around a quarter detected once. The same specimen was also included in a second study, on T cells of mothers and their children.

Sequences were obtained from blood. These receptors were collected from a boy younger than 10 in good health.

This clonotype was seen a single time. The chain employs TRBV4-1 and TRBJ2-3, with 9 positions matching TRBD2. V dropped 0 bases and J dropped 5; count of bases not matched to a gene: 6. The CDR3 runs 16 residues. Germline CDR1 is MGHRA and CDR2 is YSYEKL. CDR3 in DNA: TGCGCCAGCAGCCAAGATGCGGGGGGGCCAGGAGATACGCAGTATTTT. It encodes CASSQDAGGPGDTQYF.

This clonotype was found a few times. The rearrangement joins TRBV9 to TRBJ2-5; no clear D. The CDR3 loop spans 16 amino acids. Between the trimmed V and J ends, which lost 2 bases and 0 bases, there was a span of 14 bases. Germline V lookup: CDR1 SGDLS, CDR2 YYNGEE. In DNA, the CDR3 is TGTGCCAGCAGCGTTGGCCAACGGCCCAACCAAGAGACCCAGTACTTC. It yields the protein CASSVGQRPNQETQYF.

The chain has TRBV5-1 and TRBJ1-5, with 9 bases aligning to TRBD1. After removal of 3 bases from V and 8 bases from J, the junction contained 6 bases not matched to a gene. Germline V gene lookup returns CDR1 SGHRS and CDR2 YFSETQ. CDR3 length equals 14 residues. CDR3 sequence (DNA): TGCGCCAGCAGCTCCGGACAGGGGTTGGAGCCCCAGCATTTT. Amino acids: CASSSGQGLEPQHF.

The J gene is TRBJ1-5, the V gene TRBV10-3, with D possibly being TRBD1 (5 bases). The CDR3 runs to 17 residues. Germline V gives CDR1 ENHRY, CDR2 SYGVKD. V shed 8 bases and J shed 0 bases, with 20 bases lying between them. Here the CDR3 DNA reads TGTGCCATCGGCAGCCGAGACAGCAATTATAGCAATCAGCCCCAGCATTTT. Translating gives CAIGSRDSNYSNQPQHF.

This clonotype has more than one count but fewer than ten. The chain couples TRBV7-2 to TRBJ2-1; TRBD2 might be the D (5 bases). The germline V and J ends were trimmed by 4 bases and 6 bases, with 16 bases remaining between them. The CDR3 extends over 15 amino acids. From germline, CDR1 is SGHTA and CDR2 FQGNSA. As DNA, the CDR3 is TGTGCCAGCAGCTCGGTAGCGCCAAGGATCAATGAGCAGTTCTTC. It encodes CASSSVAPRINEQFF.

This clonotype was seen a few times. The chain links TRBV7-6 to TRBJ2-1; TRBD2 aligns across 7 bases. With the DNA end fitting TRBJ2-5 better, the J assignment may be wrong. The CDR3 has 14 residues. CDR1 SGHVS and CDR2 FNYEAQ come from the germline V gene. The CDR3 loop is CASSPTSRKETQYF. CDR3 in DNA: TGTGCCAGCAGCCCGACTAGCCGAAAAGAGACCCAGTACTTC.

In its sample, this clonotype was seen a few times. The V call is TRBV5-5, the J call TRBJ2-3; D not certain. The germline V and J ends were trimmed by 0 bases and 2 bases, with 13 bases remaining between them. Germline CDR1 reads SGHKS; CDR2 reads YYEKEE (reference sequence). This CDR3 spans 16 amino acids. CDR3 residues: CASSLDFSLITDTQYF. CDR3 sequence (DNA): TGTGCCAGCAGCTTGGATTTTAGCCTAATCACAGATACGCAGTATTTT.

The chain joins TRBV14 to TRBJ2-5; TRBD1 matches 7 bases. TRBJ2-1 matches the DNA end more closely, so the J call is doubtful. Germline V lookup: CDR1 SGHDN, CDR2 FVKESK. This CDR3 spans 17 amino acids. The CDR3 is CASSQDAMGQYLDEQFF. In DNA form, the CDR3 reads TGTGCCAGCAGCCAAGACGCGATGGGACAGTACTTGGATGAGCAGTTCTTC.

In this sample, this clonotype turned up a few times. The V gene is TRBV13, the J gene TRBJ1-2; TRBD1 aligns across 11 bases. The CDR3 sequence is 15 residues long. Germline CDR1 PRHDT, CDR2 FYEKMQ (reference sequence). V shed 2 bases, J shed 6 bases, and the junction held 5 bases outside the gene matches. The CDR3: CASSLWDRGRNGYTF. As DNA, the CDR3 is TGTGCCAGCAGCTTATGGGACAGGGGGAGAAATGGCTACACCTTC.

The rearrangement links TRBV2 to TRBJ2-1, with 8 bases fitting TRBD2. Per the germline V gene, CDR1 is SNHLY and CDR2 is FYNNEI. The trim removed 8 bases at V and 5 bases at J, leaving 11 bases unmatched. The CDR3 length is 15 residues. DNA for the CDR3: TGTGCCAGCCTCCGGGGGGGTCTATCGGACAATGAGCAGTTCTTC. Translated, it gives CASLRGGLSDNEQFF.

This clonotype showed up just a few times. The rearrangement uses TRBV12-3 or TRBV12-4 and TRBJ2-5; D is unclear. The V and J ends lost 4 bases and 4 bases respectively, with 22 bases between them. The CDR3 sequence is 17 residues long. CDR3 in amino acids: CASSSSFGVGLGETQYF. In nucleotides, the CDR3 is TGTGCCAGCAGTTCCAGCTTTGGGGTAGGGCTAGGAGAGACCCAGTACTTC.

V and J are TRBV11-2 and TRBJ2-4; 10 bases match TRBD1. The CDR3 contains 14 residues. Germline CDR1 SGHAT, CDR2 FQNNGV. J gave up 10 bases and V 4 bases, and 7 bases lay outside the gene matches. The CDR3 loop reads CASSYRDRGKIQYF. CDR3 coding DNA: TGTGCCAGCAGCTACCGGGACAGGGGAAAAATTCAGTACTTC.

The table lists this clonotype with a few counts. This chain links TRBV24-1 with TRBJ2-1; a possible D gene is TRBD1 (5 bases). The CDR3 totals 12 residues. Per germline, CDR1 KGHDR and CDR2 SFDVKD. The V end lost 10 bases, the J end lost 15 bases, and 21 bases lay between the germline ends. The CDR3 sequence is CATGQPSVVGFF. In DNA form, the CDR3 reads TGTGCCACGGGGCAGCCCTCCGTAGTGGGGTTCTTC.

This clonotype came up a few times. The chain carries TRBV11-1 and TRBJ1-1; D is unresolved. The CDR3 spans 11 residues. CDR1 is SGHAT, CDR2 FQDESV, per germline (reference sequence). The germline V and J ends were trimmed by 5 bases and 10 bases, with 11 bases remaining between them. For the CDR3, the DNA is TGTGCCAGCAGCGCAGGAGTTGGAGCTTTCTTT. Translated, it gives CASSAGVGAFF.

In this sample, this clonotype turned up a few times. This sequence joins TRBV15 and TRBJ2-2; TRBD1 aligns across 7 bases. The germline V gene has CDR1 LNHNV and CDR2 YYDKDF (reference sequence). The CDR3 has 15 residues. The junction had 4 bases not matched to a gene; V was cut back by 3 bases and J by 3 bases. The DNA for the CDR3 is TGTGCCACCAGCAGTAAAAGGGGGCACACCGGGGAGCTGTTTTTT. Translating it yields CATSSKRGHTGELFF. Variable domain in full (rest from reference TRBV15 and TRBJ2-2): DAMVIQNPRYQVTQFGKPVTLSCSQTLNHNVMYWYQQKSSQAPKLLFHYYDKDFNNEADTPDNFQSRRPNTSFCFLDIRSPGLGDTAMYLCATSSKRGHTGELFFGEGSRLTVL.

This clonotype has at least ten counts. The rearrangement links TRBV7-2 to TRBJ2-7; 8 positions agree with TRBD1. This CDR3 has 14 residues. Trimming cost V 4 bases and J 3 bases; bases outside gene matches: 5. Germline CDR1 SGHTA, CDR2 FQGNSA. This CDR3 is CASSSGTGFYEQYF. Here the CDR3 DNA reads TGTGCCAGCAGCTCCGGGACAGGCTTCTACGAGCAGTACTTC.

This clonotype was found a few times. The chain uses TRBV3-1 and TRBJ2-4; D is undetermined. Germline V lookup: CDR1 LGHDT, CDR2 YNNKEL (reference sequence). V shed 4 bases and J shed 1 base, with 11 bases lying between them. CDR3 length: 15 amino acids. Here the CDR3 reads CASSLLTGAKNIQYF. The DNA of the CDR3 is TGTGCCAGCAGCCTCCTAACTGGGGCCAAAAACATTCAGTACTTC.

This clonotype was seen only a few times. This chain connects TRBV10-3 to TRBJ2-5, with unresolved D. The J call may be mistaken, given a closer DNA end match to TRBJ2-7. Germline-derived CDR1 and CDR2 are ENHRY and SYGVKD. This CDR3 has 10 amino acids. CDR3 coding DNA: TGTGCCATCAAGCCCTACGAGCAGTACTTC. Protein product: CAIKPYEQYF.

For this clonotype: The conserved phenylalanine or tryptophan is not found at the CDR3 terminus, so this likely reflects a read error. V usage is TRBV5-6 and J usage is TRBJ1-1, with 7 bases aligning to TRBD1. Germline CDR1 is SGHDT and CDR2 is YYEEEE. V was clipped by 4 bases and J by 1 base; unmatched bases: 4. The CDR3 is 14 amino acids. The CDR3 region is CASSPGTENTEAFS. The CDR3 coding sequence is TGTGCCAGCAGCCCCGGGACAGAGAACACTGAAGCTTTCTCT.

This clonotype was seen a handful of times. The chain combines TRBV6-1 with TRBJ2-2; TRBD2 aligns across 8 bases. The CDR3 covers 17 residues. V lost 6 bases and J lost 5; bases outside the gene matches: 14. The germline CDR1 and CDR2 sequences are MNHNS and SASEGT. Written as DNA, the CDR3 is TGTGCCAGCAGCTCCTTTAGCGGGGCCTCGGGGACCGGGGAGCTGTTTTTT. Its translation is CASSSFSGASGTGELFF.

The chain joins TRBV4-1 to TRBJ1-4; D remains unclear. V lost 1 base and J lost 4, with 10 bases in between. The CDR3 runs 15 residues. CDR1 is MGHRA and CDR2 is YSYEKL in the germline V gene. The CDR3 region has the DNA TGCGCCAGCAGCCAAGGCGAAACGATTAATGAAAAACTGTTTTTT. Translation: CASSQGETINEKLFF.

The table lists this clonotype with many counts. The chain uses TRBV2 and TRBJ2-7; D gene ambiguous. Germline assignment: CDR1 SNHLY and CDR2 FYNNEI. V lost 5 bases and J lost 2, with 19 bases in between. The CDR3 loop spans 16 amino acids. The CDR3 loop is CASSPDSTLRAYEQYF. CDR3 coding DNA: TGTGCCAGCAGTCCTGACTCCACCCTTAGGGCCTACGAGCAGTACTTC.

This chain joins TRBV7-9 and TRBJ2-7; 9 bases are a match to TRBD2. Trimming cost V 5 bases and J 1 base; bases outside gene matches: 9. Germline CDR1 and CDR2: SEHNR and FQNEAQ (reference sequence). This CDR3 has 16 residues. The CDR3 DNA follows: TGTGCCAGCAGCCTACAGCTAGCGGGGCCTTCCTACGAGCAGTACTTC. Translation: CASSLQLAGPSYEQYF.